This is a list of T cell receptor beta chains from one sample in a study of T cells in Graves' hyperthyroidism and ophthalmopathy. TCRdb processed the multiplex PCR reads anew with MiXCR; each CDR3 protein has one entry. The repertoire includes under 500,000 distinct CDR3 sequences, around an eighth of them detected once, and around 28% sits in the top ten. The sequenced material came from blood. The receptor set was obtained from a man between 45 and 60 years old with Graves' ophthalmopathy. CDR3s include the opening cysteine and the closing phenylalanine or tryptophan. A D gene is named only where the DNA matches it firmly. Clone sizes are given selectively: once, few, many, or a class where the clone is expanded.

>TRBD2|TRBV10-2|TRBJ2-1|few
CASRDLAGPPTYNEQFF
TGCGCCAGCAGAGATCTAGCGGGGCCCCCCACTTACAATGAGCAGTTCTTC
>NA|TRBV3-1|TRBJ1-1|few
CASSQASAEAFF
TGTGCCAGCAGCCAAGCTTCCGCTGAAGCTTTCTTT
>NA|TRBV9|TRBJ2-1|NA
CASSVRYNEQFF
TGTGCCAGCAGCGTACGGTACAATGAGCAGTTCTTC
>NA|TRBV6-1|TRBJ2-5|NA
CASSERGAETQYF
TGTGCCAGCAGTGAACGCGGGGCCGAGACCCAGTACTTC
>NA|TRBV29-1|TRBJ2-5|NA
CSVEDYREGTQYF
TGCAGCGTTGAAGATTATAGGGAAGGGACCCAGTACTTC
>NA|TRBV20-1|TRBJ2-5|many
CSATPQGRPAKETQYF
TGCAGTGCTACGCCCCAGGGCCGCCCCGCCAAAGAGACCCAGTACTTC
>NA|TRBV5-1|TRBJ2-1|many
CASSQAGEYYNEQFF
TGCGCCAGCAGCCAAGCAGGGGAGTACTACAATGAGCAGTTCTTC
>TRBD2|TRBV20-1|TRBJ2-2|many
CSAAPGLARRNTGELFF
TGCAGTGCTGCCCCGGGACTAGCGAGGCGGAACACCGGGGAGCTGTTTTTT
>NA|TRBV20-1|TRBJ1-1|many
CSAPGPRSTEAFF
TGCAGTGCCCCGGGGCCCCGCAGCACTGAAGCTTTCTTT
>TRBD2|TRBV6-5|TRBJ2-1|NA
CASSYSGSGRGNEQFF
TGTGCCAGCAGTTACTCAGGTAGCGGGAGGGGGAATGAGCAGTTCTTC
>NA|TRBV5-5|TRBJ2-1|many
CASILSYNEQFF
TGTGCCAGCATCCTCTCCTACAATGAGCAGTTCTTC
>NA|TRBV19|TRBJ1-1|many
CASSIELARNTEAFF
TGTGCCAGTAGTATAGAATTGGCTCGGAACACTGAAGCTTTCTTT
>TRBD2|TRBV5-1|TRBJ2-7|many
CASSARITGTTRLTYEQYF
TGCGCCAGCAGCGCACGAATTACCGGGACTACAAGACTTACCTACGAGCAGTACTTC
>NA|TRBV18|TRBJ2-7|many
CASSPLIIGGRREQYF
TGTGCCAGCTCACCCCTAATTATCGGGGGGCGGCGGGAGCAGTACTTC
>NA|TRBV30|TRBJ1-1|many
CAWRSPGQNTEAFF
TGTGCCTGGAGGAGCCCGGGACAGAACACTGAAGCTTTCTTT
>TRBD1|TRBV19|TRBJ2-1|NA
CASSILGMGTGGSVRTNEQFF
TGTGCCAGTAGTATTCTGGGGATGGGGACAGGGGGCAGTGTTCGTACCAATGAGCAGTTCTTC
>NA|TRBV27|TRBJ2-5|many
CASSESPGRKETQYF
TGTGCCAGCAGTGAATCCCCAGGACGGAAAGAGACCCAGTACTTC
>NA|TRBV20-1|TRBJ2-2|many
CSAKNVNTGELFF
TGCAGTGCTAAGAACGTGAACACCGGGGAGCTGTTTTTT
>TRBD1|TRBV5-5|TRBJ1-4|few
CASSTRGAVEKLFF
TGTGCCAGCAGTACCAGGGGGGCAGTTGAAAAACTGTTTTTT
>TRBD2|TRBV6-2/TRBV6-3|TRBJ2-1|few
CAGRTSGNPEQFF
TGTGCCGGCCGGACTAGCGGGAATCCTGAGCAGTTCTTC
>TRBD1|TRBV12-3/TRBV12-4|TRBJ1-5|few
CASTSTGGNQPQHF
TGTGCCAGCACCTCCACAGGGGGCAATCAGCCCCAGCATTTT
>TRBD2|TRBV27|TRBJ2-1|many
CASSWVAGYEQFF
TGTGCCAGCAGTTGGGTAGCGGGATATGAGCAGTTCTTC
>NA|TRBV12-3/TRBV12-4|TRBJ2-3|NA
CASSFHIGTDTQYF
TGTGCCAGCAGTTTTCACATCGGGACAGATACGCAGTATTTT
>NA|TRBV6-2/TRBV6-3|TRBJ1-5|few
CASSVDRLRNQPQHF
TGTGCCAGCAGTGTGGACAGACTTCGCAATCAGCCCCAGCATTTT
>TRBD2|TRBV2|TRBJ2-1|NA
CASSERTSGSGRHEQFF
TGTGCCAGCAGTGAACGGACTAGCGGGTCGGGTAGGCATGAGCAGTTCTTC
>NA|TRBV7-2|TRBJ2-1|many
CASRPSGGNTYNEQFF
TGTGCCAGCAGACCGTCGGGGGGCAATACGTACAATGAGCAGTTCTTC
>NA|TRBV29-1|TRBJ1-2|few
CSVAETYGYTF
TGCAGCGTTGCTGAAACCTATGGCTACACCTTC
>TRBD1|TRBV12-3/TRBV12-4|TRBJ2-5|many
CASSLMDRGRRETQYF
TGTGCCAGCAGTTTGATGGACAGGGGGCGAAGAGAGACCCAGTACTTC
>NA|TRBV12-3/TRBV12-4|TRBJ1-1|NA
CASSLREGNTEAFF
TGTGCCAGCAGTTTGAGGGAGGGGAACACTGAAGCTTTCTTT
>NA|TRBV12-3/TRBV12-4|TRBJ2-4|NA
CASSFRAGAKNIQYF
TGTGCCAGCAGTTTCCGAGCGGGAGCCAAAAACATTCAGTACTTC
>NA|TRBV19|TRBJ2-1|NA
CASTPLIGNEQFF
TGTGCCAGTACCCCCTTGATAGGAAATGAGCAGTTCTTC
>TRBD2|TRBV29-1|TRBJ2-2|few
CSVRAGGRTGELFF
TGCAGCGTGCGGGCGGGAGGGAGGACCGGGGAGCTGTTTTTT
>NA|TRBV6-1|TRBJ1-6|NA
CASSVQDSYNSPLHF
TGTGCCAGCAGTGTACAGGATTCCTATAATTCACCCCTCCACTTT
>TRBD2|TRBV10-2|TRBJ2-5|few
CASSAQTSQHETQYF
TGCGCCAGCAGTGCTCAGACTAGCCAGCACGAGACCCAGTACTTC
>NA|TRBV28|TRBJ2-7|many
CASSLGENEQYF
TGTGCCAGCAGCTTGGGGGAGAACGAGCAGTACTTC
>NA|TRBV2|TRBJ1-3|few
CASSEDGGFSNTIYF
TGTGCCAGCAGTGAAGATGGGGGTTTCTCAAACACCATATATTTT
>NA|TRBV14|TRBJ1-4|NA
CASSQMSGYEKLFF
TGTGCCAGCAGCCAAATGTCGGGGTATGAAAAACTGTTTTTT
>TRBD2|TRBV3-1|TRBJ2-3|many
CASSQTTSGRTDTQYF
TGTGCCAGCAGCCAAACGACTAGCGGGAGAACAGATACGCAGTATTTT
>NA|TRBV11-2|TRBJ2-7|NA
CASSASRDEQYF
TGTGCCAGCAGCGCTAGCAGGGACGAGCAGTACTTC
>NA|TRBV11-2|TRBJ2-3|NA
CASSLEHTDTQYF
TGTGCCAGCAGCTTAGAACACACAGATACGCAGTATTTT
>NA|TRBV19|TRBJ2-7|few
CASSYVSSYEQYF
TGTGCCAGTAGTTACGTCAGTTCCTACGAGCAGTACTTC
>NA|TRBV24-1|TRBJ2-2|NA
CATSENWELFF
TGTGCCACCAGTGAAAATTGGGAGCTGTTTTTT
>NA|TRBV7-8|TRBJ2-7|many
CASSLATGFYEQYF
TGTGCCAGCAGCTTAGCTACTGGTTTCTACGAGCAGTACTTC
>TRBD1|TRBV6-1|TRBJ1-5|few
CASSVRTGANQPQHF
TGTGCCAGCAGTGTACGGACAGGGGCCAATCAGCCCCAGCATTTT
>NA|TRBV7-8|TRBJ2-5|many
CASSLMALQETQYF
TGTGCCAGCAGCTTGATGGCGCTTCAAGAGACCCAGTACTTC
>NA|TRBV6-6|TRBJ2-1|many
CASSYSNVEQFF
TGTGCCAGCAGTTACTCGAACGTTGAGCAGTTCTTC
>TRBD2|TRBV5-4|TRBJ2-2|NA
CASSPEGLAVNTGELFF
TGTGCCAGCAGCCCGGAGGGACTAGCGGTAAACACCGGGGAGCTGTTTTTT
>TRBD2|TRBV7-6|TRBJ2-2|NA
CASSALGGPGELFF
TGTGCCAGCAGCGCCTTGGGAGGGCCCGGGGAGCTGTTTTTT
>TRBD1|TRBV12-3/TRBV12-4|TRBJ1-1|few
CASSPGQEAFF
TGTGCCAGCAGTCCGGGACAGGAGGCTTTCTTT
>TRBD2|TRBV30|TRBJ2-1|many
CAWRGTSGRQFF
TGTGCCTGGAGGGGGACTAGCGGGAGGCAGTTCTTC
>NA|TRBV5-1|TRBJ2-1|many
CASSAKDRRDEQFF
TGCGCCAGCAGCGCCAAGGACCGGCGGGATGAGCAGTTCTTC
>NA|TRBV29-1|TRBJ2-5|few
CSVAQETQYF
TGCAGCGTCGCCCAAGAGACCCAGTACTTC
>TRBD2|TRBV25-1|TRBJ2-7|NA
CASSEDVFSGRFEQYF
TGTGCCAGCAGTGAAGATGTATTTAGCGGGAGGTTCGAGCAGTACTTC